The 28 T cell receptor beta chains in this list originate from one sample, sequenced in a study of CD8+CD57+ T cells in acquired aplastic anemia (dated 2018 in TCRdb). Flow cytometry had shown CD8+CD57+ cell expansion in the patients selected for sequencing. The instrument given in TCRdb is Illumina HiSeq 2000. Genomic DNA served as template for TCR beta VDJ combination and CDR3 sequence profiling. The public reads were quality trimmed at Q25 with fastp and then assembled into clones with MiXCR by TCRdb, keeping productive beta chains. Rows with one shared CDR3 protein collapse into an entry with the most common genes and DNA. This sample holds 180,000 or so distinct CDR3 sequences; approximately 52% were observed only once. Together, the top ten hold roughly 2% of the sample. Sequencing was done on a sample of sorted CD4+, CD8+, or CD8+CD57+ T cells (not recorded which) from PBMCs. The origin of the receptors is a human donor with aplastic anemia.

V and J are TRBV7-3 and TRBJ2-7; the match to TRBD2 covers 8 bases. The CDR3 covers 13 residues. With 5 bases clipped from V and 7 bases from J, the junction kept 7 bases outside the gene matches. Germline assignment: CDR1 SGHTA and CDR2 FQGTGA. This CDR3 reads CASSPGGLEEQYF. CDR3 coding DNA: TGTGCCAGCAGCCCGGGGGGGTTGGAGGAGCAGTACTTC.

This clonotype was seen repeatedly, ten times or more. The chain joins TRBV5-1 to TRBJ1-1, with D perhaps matching TRBD1 (5 bases). Trimming took 7 bases from V and 0 from J, leaving 13 bases between them. This CDR3 has 14 residues. The germline V gene encodes CDR1 SGHRS and CDR2 YFSETQ. CDR3 DNA: TGCGCCAGCGGAAAGGACAACTTGAACACTGAAGCTTTCTTT. This sequence encodes CASGKDNLNTEAFF.

At least ten counts were recorded for this clonotype. The chain uses TRBV14 and TRBJ1-4; D unresolved. Germline lookup yields CDR1 SGHDN and CDR2 FVKESK. Trimming pared 5 bases from V and 6 bases from J, leaving 13 bases between. The CDR3 sequence is 14 residues long. The CDR3 DNA reads as TGTGCCAGCAGCAAGATTGTTGGGTATGAAAAACTGTTTTTT. Its translation: CASSKIVGYEKLFF.

The CDR3 DNA follows: TGTGCCAGCAGCTCAATACAGAGGAACACTGAAGCTTTCTTT. This codes for CASSSIQRNTEAFF. The chain recombines TRBV7-9 with TRBJ1-1; unclear D gene. Germline V gene sequence: CDR1 SEHNR, CDR2 FQNEAQ (reference sequence). V was shortened by 4 bases and J by 1 base, with 10 bases between the two germline ends. This CDR3 comprises 14 residues. The full variable domain, in which reference TRBV7-9 and TRBJ1-1 provide the parts outside the CDR3, is DTGVSQNPRHKITKRGQNVTFRCDPISEHNRLYWYRQTLGQGPEFLTYFQNEAQLEKSRLLSDRFSAERPKGSFSTLEIQRTEQGDSAMYLCASSSIQRNTEAFFGQGTRLTVV.

This clonotype occurred many times. This sequence joins TRBV5-1 and TRBJ1-5; 7 bases line up with TRBD1. The CDR3 is 14 amino acids. CDR1 and CDR2 from the germline V gene are SGHRS and YFSETQ. Trimming cost V 4 bases and J 3 bases; bases outside gene matches: 4. The CDR3 sequence: CASSAGQYNQPQHF. The CDR3 region has the DNA TGCGCCAGCAGCGCGGGACAGTACAATCAGCCCCAGCATTTT.

Remarks on this clonotype: Compared with germline, one end of the junction differs, possibly owing to a read error. The V call is TRBV5-3, the J call TRBJ1-2, with D possibly being TRBD1 (6 bases). TRBV5-3 is an open reading frame, and its role is uncertain. CDR3 length equals 13 residues. The CDR3 region has the DNA TGTGCCAGCAGCTTAACCGGGGGCCATGGCTACACCTTC. This encodes CASSLTGGHGYTF.

The chain links TRBV2 to TRBJ1-1; no clear D. The CDR3 spans 11 residues. Germline V gives CDR1 SNHLY, CDR2 FYNNEI. V lost 8 bases and J lost 2, with 6 bases in between. The CDR3 is CASWANTEAFF. CDR3 sequence (DNA): TGTGCCAGCTGGGCCAACACTGAAGCTTTCTTT.

V is TRBV25-1 and J is TRBJ2-5; D perhaps matches TRBD1 (6 bases). From germline, CDR1 is MGHDK and CDR2 SYGVNS. This CDR3 is 16 amino acids long. Trimming stripped 3 bases from V and 9 bases from J, with 23 bases between. The CDR3 bases are TGTGCCAGCAGTGAGGGGGCTATCGTTTGGGGCGCGGCCCAGTACTTC. This codes for CASSEGAIVWGAAQYF.

This chain uses TRBV24-1 with TRBJ2-7; tentatively, D is TRBD2 (5 bases). CDR1 and CDR2 (germline): KGHDR, SFDVKD. The CDR3 runs to 15 residues. V was shortened by 4 bases and J by 3 bases, with 15 bases between the two germline ends. CDR3 residues: CATSDPRTAGYEQYF. CDR3 sequence (DNA): TGTGCCACCAGTGACCCCAGGACTGCCGGCTACGAGCAGTACTTC.

V usage is TRBV3-1 and J usage is TRBJ1-1; no reliable D call. Germline V gives CDR1 LGHDT, CDR2 YNNKEL (reference sequence). CDR3 length equals 18 residues. Trimming pared 1 base from V and 4 bases from J, leaving 22 bases between. This chain's CDR3 is CASSQGFLASYKATEAFF. CDR3 DNA: TGTGCCAGCAGCCAAGGGTTCTTGGCCTCATATAAGGCCACTGAAGCTTTCTTT.

This chain uses TRBV20-1 with TRBJ2-1; 9 positions match TRBD2. After removal of 3 bases from V and 10 bases from J, the junction contained 10 bases not matched to a gene. The CDR3 loop spans 14 amino acids. Per the germline V gene, CDR1 is DFQATT and CDR2 is SNEGSKA (reference sequence). Here the CDR3 reads CSASRASGNREQFF. CDR3 in DNA: TGCAGTGCTAGTAGGGCTAGCGGGAACCGGGAGCAGTTCTTC.

The table lists this clonotype with a few counts. V is TRBV30 and J is TRBJ1-5; TRBD1 aligns across 8 bases. The CDR3 contains 16 residues. V dropped 3 bases and J dropped 3; count of bases not matched to a gene: 10. Germline CDR1 GTSNPN, CDR2 SVGIG (reference sequence). The CDR3 here is CAWSATDRGFNQPQHF. CDR3 coding DNA: TGTGCCTGGAGCGCCACCGACAGGGGTTTCAATCAGCCCCAGCATTTT.

The chain combines TRBV24-1 with TRBJ2-7; 11 bases fit TRBD1. Trimming at V came to 9 bases and at J to 4 bases, leaving 4 bases not matched to a gene. The CDR3 totals 13 residues. Germline CDR1 and CDR2: KGHDR and SFDVKD. CDR3 nucleotides: TGTGCCACCGGTGGGACAGGGGGTTACGAGCAGTACTTC. Amino acid sequence: CATGGTGGYEQYF.

At least ten counts were recorded for this clonotype. The V and J genes are TRBV19 and TRBJ1-2; 9 bases are shared with TRBD1. The ends lost 4 bases at V and 5 bases at J; junction bases unmatched: 11. Germline-derived CDR1 and CDR2 are LNHDA and SQIVND (reference sequence). This CDR3 contains 16 residues. CDR3 bases: TGTGCCAGTAGTAGGTTTCCGGACAGGGGATCTTATGGCTACACCTTC. Its translation: CASSRFPDRGSYGYTF.

This chain links TRBV7-9 with TRBJ1-1; the D gene is possibly TRBD1 (5 bases). V was shortened by 5 bases and J by 4 bases, with 11 bases between the two germline ends. The CDR3 contains 13 residues. CDR1 and CDR2 from the germline V gene are SEHNR and FQNEAQ (reference sequence). In DNA, the CDR3 is TGTGCCAGCAGCGGAGCGGGGGGCACTGAAGCTTTCTTT. Protein product: CASSGAGGTEAFF.

This clonotype was seen only a few times. This chain connects TRBV29-1 to TRBJ2-7; D unclear. The CDR3 has 11 residues. The V end lost 4 bases, the J end lost 6 bases, and 10 bases lay between the germline ends. The germline V gene has CDR1 SQVTM and CDR2 ANQGSEA. The CDR3: CSVGHWGEQYF. In nucleotides, the CDR3 is TGCAGCGTTGGACATTGGGGCGAGCAGTACTTC.

The rearrangement uses TRBV5-1 and TRBJ1-5, with TRBD1 identical over 7 bases. The CDR3 has 15 amino acids. From germline, CDR1 is SGHRS and CDR2 YFSETQ. V was clipped by 3 bases and J by 5 bases; unmatched bases: 8. The CDR3 DNA is TGCGCCAGCAGCTACAAGACAGGGTTGTATCAGCCCCAGCATTTT. Amino acids: CASSYKTGLYQPQHF.

The chain carries TRBV29-1 and TRBJ2-1; 7 bases line up with TRBD2. With V trimmed by 7 bases and J by 3 bases, 3 bases remained unmatched. The CDR3 loop spans 12 amino acids. The germline CDR1 and CDR2 sequences are SQVTM and ANQGSEA. This chain's CDR3 is CSGLAGYNEQFF. For the CDR3, the DNA is TGCAGCGGACTAGCAGGCTACAATGAGCAGTTCTTC.

This clonotype was found a few times. V usage is TRBV15 and J usage is TRBJ1-1; D possibly corresponds to TRBD1 (5 bases). V was shortened by 1 base and J by 5 bases, with 11 bases between the two germline ends. The CDR3 is made up of 14 amino acids. Germline-derived CDR1 and CDR2 are LNHNV and YYDKDF (reference sequence). The CDR3 sequence: CATSRGTEGTEAFF. In DNA, the CDR3 is TGTGCCACCAGCAGAGGTACCGAGGGGACTGAAGCTTTCTTT.

Ten or more counts support this clonotype. J is TRBJ2-5 and V is TRBV5-1; TRBD2 agrees at 7 bases. The trim removed 4 bases at V and 3 bases at J, leaving 6 bases unmatched. The CDR3 spans 14 residues. Germline V lookup: CDR1 SGHRS, CDR2 YFSETQ. In DNA form, the CDR3 reads TGCGCCAGCAGCACCACCGGGACTAAAGAGACCCAGTACTTC. Protein product: CASSTTGTKETQYF.

The chain links TRBV18 to TRBJ1-3, with 7 bases identical to TRBD1. CDR1 and CDR2 from the germline V gene are KGHSH and LQKENI. The CDR3 has 15 residues. The trim removed 3 bases at V and 0 bases at J, leaving 2 bases unmatched. CDR3 sequence: CASSPTGSSGNTIYF. The CDR3 nucleotides are TGTGCCAGCTCACCGACAGGGAGCTCTGGAAACACCATATATTTT.

The chain uses TRBV19 and TRBJ2-2, with D unclear. With 4 bases removed from V and 8 bases from J, the gap between germline ends came to 5 bases. Germline loops: CDR1 LNHDA, CDR2 SQIVND (reference sequence). CDR3 length: 11 residues. In DNA, the CDR3 is TGTGCCAGTAGTACCAAGGGGGAGCTGTTTTTT. As protein: CASSTKGELFF.

The sample holds many counts of this clonotype. DNA for the CDR3: TGTGCCAGCAGCTCTCCAGGATCAACTAGCTCCTACGAGCAGTACTTC. Encoded protein: CASSSPGSTSSYEQYF. This chain connects TRBV3-1 to TRBJ2-7; the D gene is possibly TRBD2 (5 bases). Deletions cut 5 bases from V and 0 bases from J, with 17 bases between. In germline, CDR1 is LGHDT, CDR2 YNNKEL (reference sequence). The CDR3 contains 16 residues.

In its sample, this clonotype was seen many times. V is TRBV6-1 and J is TRBJ2-3; D gene ambiguous. Germline CDR1 reads MNHNS; CDR2 reads SASEGT. Trimming left V 8 bases short and J 4 bases short, with 13 bases between. The CDR3 is made up of 13 amino acids. Here the CDR3 reads CASQEGYADTQYF. The CDR3 bases are TGTGCCAGCCAAGAAGGGTATGCAGATACGCAGTATTTT.

Many counts were recorded for this clonotype. The chain uses TRBV12-3 or TRBV12-4 and TRBJ1-5; possible D gene TRBD1, 6 bases. The ends were cut back, 4 bases at V and 6 bases at J, with 10 bases in the middle. The CDR3 sequence is 13 residues long. The CDR3 sequence: CASSSQGIQPQHF. In DNA form, the CDR3 reads TGTGCCAGCAGTTCACAGGGAATTCAGCCCCAGCATTTT.

The chain joins TRBV19 to TRBJ1-1; 8 bases map to TRBD1. There are 14 residues in the CDR3. With 5 bases clipped from V and 5 bases from J, the junction kept 7 bases outside the gene matches. Germline lookup yields CDR1 LNHDA and CDR2 SQIVND (reference sequence). CDR3 loop: CASSAGGERTEAFF. The CDR3 bases are TGTGCCAGTAGTGCAGGGGGCGAACGGACTGAAGCTTTCTTT. Based on the CDR3 plus reference TRBV19 and TRBJ1-1, the full variable domain is DGGITQSPKYLFRKEGQNVTLSCEQNLNHDAMYWYRQDPGQGLRLIYYSQIVNDFQKGDIAEGYSVSREKKESFPLTVTSAQKNPTAFYLCASSAGGERTEAFFGQGTRLTVV.

This clonotype was seen many times. The gene calls are TRBV12-3 or TRBV12-4 and TRBJ2-2; possible D gene TRBD1, 6 bases. V was cut by 4 bases and J by 7 bases, with 7 bases left in between. This CDR3 has 12 amino acids. The CDR3 is CASSWTDGELFF. Written as DNA, the CDR3 is TGTGCCAGCAGTTGGACAGACGGGGAGCTGTTTTTT.

This chain's CDR3 is CAISVASGYNEQFF. Here the CDR3 DNA reads TGTGCCATCAGTGTGGCTAGCGGGTACAATGAGCAGTTCTTC. The V gene is TRBV10-3, the J gene TRBJ2-1; 8 bases are shared with TRBD2. From germline, CDR1 is ENHRY and CDR2 SYGVKD. This CDR3 has 14 residues. V shed 4 bases and J 4 bases; nucleotides not matched to a gene: 3.